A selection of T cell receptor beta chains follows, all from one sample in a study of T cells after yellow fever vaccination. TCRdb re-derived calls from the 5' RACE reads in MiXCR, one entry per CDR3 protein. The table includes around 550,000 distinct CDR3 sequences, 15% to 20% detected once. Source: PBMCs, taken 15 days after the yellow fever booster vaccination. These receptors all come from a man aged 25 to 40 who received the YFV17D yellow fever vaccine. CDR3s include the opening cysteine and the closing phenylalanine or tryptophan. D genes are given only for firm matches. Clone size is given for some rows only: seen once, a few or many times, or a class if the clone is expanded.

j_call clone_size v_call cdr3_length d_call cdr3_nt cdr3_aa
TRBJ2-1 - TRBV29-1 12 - TGCAGCGTTGACAGGGCGGACGGTGAGCAGTTCTTC CSVDRADGEQFF
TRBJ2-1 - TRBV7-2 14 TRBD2 TGTGCCAGCAGTCCTGAGCGGGAAAACAATGAGCAGTTCTTC CASSPERENNEQFF
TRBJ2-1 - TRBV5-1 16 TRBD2 TGCGCCAGCAGCTTAGCGGGGACGAGGGTCTACAATGAGCAGTTCTTC CASSLAGTRVYNEQFF
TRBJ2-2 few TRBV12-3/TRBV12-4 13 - TGTGCCAGCAGTCCCCGGTCAGCCTGGGAGCTGTTTTTT CASSPRSAWELFF
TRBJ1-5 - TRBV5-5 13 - TGTGCCAGCGGGAGGGACGTTGGTCAGCCCCAGCATTTT CASGRDVGQPQHF
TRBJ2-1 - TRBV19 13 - TGTGCCAGTAGTAGTACCCCGGGACTTGGGGAGTTCTTC CASSSTPGLGEFF
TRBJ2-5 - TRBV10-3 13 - TGTGCCATCAGTGACAGCGGCGGGGAGACCCAGTACTTC CAISDSGGETQYF
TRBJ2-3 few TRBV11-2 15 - TGTGCCAGCAGCTTAGATCCCTCTTTCACAGATACGCAGTATTTT CASSLDPSFTDTQYF
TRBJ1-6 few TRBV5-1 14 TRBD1 TGCGCCAGCAGCTGGGACAGAAATAATTCACCCCTCCACTTT CASSWDRNNSPLHF
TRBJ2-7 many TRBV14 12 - TGTGCCAGCAGCCTATATGGATACGAGCAGTACTTC CASSLYGYEQYF
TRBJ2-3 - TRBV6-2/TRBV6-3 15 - TGTGCCAGCAGTTATCCGAGCAGAAGCACAGATACGCAGTATTTT CASSYPSRSTDTQYF
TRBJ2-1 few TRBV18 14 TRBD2 TGTGCCAGCTCATCCCCGGGACTACTCAATGAGCAGTTCTTC CASSSPGLLNEQFF
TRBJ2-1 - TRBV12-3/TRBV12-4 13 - TGTGCCGGCAGTCCCGGGACTCCCAACGAGCAGTTCTTC CAGSPGTPNEQFF
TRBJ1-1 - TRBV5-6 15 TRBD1 TGTGCCAGCAGCTTGGGAGGGGGCGCGGGGACTGAAGCTTTCTTT CASSLGGGAGTEAFF
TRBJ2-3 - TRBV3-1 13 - TGTGCCAGCAGCCAAGGGAGGGCAGCCCTTCAGTATTTT CASSQGRAALQYF
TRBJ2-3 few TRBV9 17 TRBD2 TGTGCCAGCAGCCCAGGAGGGACTAGCGCCCTTTCAAATACGCAGTATTTT CASSPGGTSALSNTQYF
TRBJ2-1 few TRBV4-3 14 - TGCGCCAGCAGCCAGGATTCCCTACCTGGTGAGCAGTTCTTC CASSQDSLPGEQFF
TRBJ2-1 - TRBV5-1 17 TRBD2 TGCGCCAGCAGCGCATCCTCTAGCGGGAGCTCCTACAATGAGCAGTTCTTC CASSASSSGSSYNEQFF
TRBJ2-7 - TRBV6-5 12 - TGTGCCAGCAGGCTGCCGGGGGAAAAGCAGTACTTC CASRLPGEKQYF
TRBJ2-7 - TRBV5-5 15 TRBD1 TGTGCCAGCAGCTTGAACCGACAGGGGTCCTACGAGCAGTACTTC CASSLNRQGSYEQYF
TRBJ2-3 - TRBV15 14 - TGTGCCACCGGCCGGAGGGGGCGAACAGATACGCAGTATTTT CATGRRGRTDTQYF
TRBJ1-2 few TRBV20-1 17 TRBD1 TGCAGTGCTAGAGATAAAGAGGCGAGGACAGGCTTCTATGGCTACACCTTC CSARDKEARTGFYGYTF
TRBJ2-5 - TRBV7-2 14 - TGTGCCAGCAGCCCCGGGACAATATGGGAGACCCAGTACTTC CASSPGTIWETQYF
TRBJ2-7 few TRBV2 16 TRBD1 TGTGCCAGCAGGGACAGGGGGCGAGATGGGGTGCACGAGCAGTACTTC CASRDRGRDGVHEQYF
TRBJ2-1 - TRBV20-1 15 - TGCAGTGCTAGGTCGGGACACGTCTCCTACAATGAGCAGTTCTTC CSARSGHVSYNEQFF
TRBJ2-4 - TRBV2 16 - TGTGCCAGCAGTGCTATCCCCAGTGTAGCCAAAAACATTCAGTACTTC CASSAIPSVAKNIQYF
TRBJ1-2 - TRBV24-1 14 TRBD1 TGTGCCACCAGTGATTCTGACAGGGCCGGTGGCTACACCTTC CATSDSDRAGGYTF
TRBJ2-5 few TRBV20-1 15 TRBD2 TGCAGTGCCAAGCGGGACCGAACACCCCAAGAGACCCAGTACTTC CSAKRDRTPQETQYF
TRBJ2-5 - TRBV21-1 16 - TGTGCCAGCAGCAAACGTGGGAAGGGGGGTGAAAAGACCCAGTACTTC CASSKRGKGGEKTQYF
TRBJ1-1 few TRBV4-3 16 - TGCGCCAGCAGCCAAGGATACAGTTTCGGAGGGTCTGAAGCTTTCTTT CASSQGYSFGGSEAFF
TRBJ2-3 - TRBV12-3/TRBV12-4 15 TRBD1 TGTGCCAGCAGATCGACAGGGGGCCGGGCAGATACGCAGTATTTT CASRSTGGRADTQYF